A single sample gave rise to the 2 T cell receptor beta chains below, sequenced in a study of T-cell reconstitution after alpha-beta-depleted transplantation in children (dated by TCRdb to 2015 to 2016). Library prep was done by PCR. TCRdb lists the instrument as Illumina HiSeq 2500. Molecular barcoding was employed in the preparation of TCR libraries, with unique molecular identifiers being used to normalize TCRbeta repertoire quantification. TCRdb reprocessed the public reads (quality trimming at Q25 with fastp, clone calling with MiXCR) and kept in-frame beta chains. Duplicate CDR3 protein sequences are folded into a single record with the most common DNA and genes. Counted in this sample were roughly 100,000 distinct CDR3 sequences; roughly 7.2% of them appeared once. The ten top clones hold 15% to 20% of the sample. The meaning of the sample's treatment or condition label: allogeneic hematopoietic cell transplantation with graft depleted of TCRalphabeta T cells and CD19 B cells.

The source was PBMCs, collected before TCRalphabeta/CD19-depleted stem cell transplant. These receptor sequences come from a boy aged 2 to 10 with acute lymphoblastic leukemia, due to receive a stem cell transplant.

This clonotype was recorded at least ten times. The V gene is TRBV4-2, the J gene TRBJ1-6, with a possible D match to TRBD1 (5 bases). The CDR3 runs 16 residues. The germline gives CDR1 LGHNA, CDR2 YNFKEQ. The germline V and J ends were trimmed by 0 bases and 7 bases, with 13 bases remaining between them. The CDR3 sequence: CASSQDHTGPNSPLHF. CDR3 nucleotide sequence: TGTGCCAGCAGCCAAGATCACACAGGACCCAATTCACCCCTCCACTTT.

The genes are TRBV7-9 and TRBJ1-1; D remains unclear. CDR3 length equals 12 residues. Germline V lookup: CDR1 SEHNR, CDR2 FQNEAQ (reference sequence). Trimming stripped 8 bases from V and 4 bases from J, with 11 bases between. The CDR3 loop is CASFGVSTEAFF. The CDR3 nucleotides read TGTGCCAGCTTCGGGGTGAGCACTGAAGCTTTCTTT.